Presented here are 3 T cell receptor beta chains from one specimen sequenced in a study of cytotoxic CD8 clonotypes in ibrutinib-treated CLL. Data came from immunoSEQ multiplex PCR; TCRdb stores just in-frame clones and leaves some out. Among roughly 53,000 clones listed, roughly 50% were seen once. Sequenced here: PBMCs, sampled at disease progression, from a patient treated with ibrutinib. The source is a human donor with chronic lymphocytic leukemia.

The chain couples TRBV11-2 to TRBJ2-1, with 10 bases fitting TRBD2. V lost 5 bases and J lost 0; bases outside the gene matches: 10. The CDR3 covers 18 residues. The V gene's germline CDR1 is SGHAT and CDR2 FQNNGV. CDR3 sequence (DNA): TGTGCCAGCAGCCCTAGTAGTACTAGCGGGACCTCCTACAATGAGCAGTTCTTC. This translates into CASSPSSTSGTSYNEQFF.

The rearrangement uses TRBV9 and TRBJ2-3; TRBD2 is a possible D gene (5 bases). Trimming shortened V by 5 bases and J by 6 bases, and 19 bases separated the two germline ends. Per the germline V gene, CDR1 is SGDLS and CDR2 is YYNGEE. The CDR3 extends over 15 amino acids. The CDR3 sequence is CASSPTPLVVDTQYF. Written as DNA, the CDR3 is TGTGCCAGCAGTCCCACCCCACTAGTTGTGGATACGCAGTATTTT. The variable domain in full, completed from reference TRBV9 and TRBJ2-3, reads DSGVTQTPKHLITATGQRVTLRCSPRSGDLSVYWYQQSLDQGLQFLIQYYNGEERAKGNILERFSAQQFPDLHSELNLSSLELGDSALYFCASSPTPLVVDTQYFGPGTRLTVL.

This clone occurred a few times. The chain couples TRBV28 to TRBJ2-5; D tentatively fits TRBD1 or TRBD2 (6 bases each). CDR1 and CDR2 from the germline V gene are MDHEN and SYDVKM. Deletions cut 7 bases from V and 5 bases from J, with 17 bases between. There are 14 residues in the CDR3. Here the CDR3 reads CASNKLGGGETQYF. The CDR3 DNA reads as TGTGCCAGCAACAAACTGGGGGGCGGCGAGACCCAGTACTTC.